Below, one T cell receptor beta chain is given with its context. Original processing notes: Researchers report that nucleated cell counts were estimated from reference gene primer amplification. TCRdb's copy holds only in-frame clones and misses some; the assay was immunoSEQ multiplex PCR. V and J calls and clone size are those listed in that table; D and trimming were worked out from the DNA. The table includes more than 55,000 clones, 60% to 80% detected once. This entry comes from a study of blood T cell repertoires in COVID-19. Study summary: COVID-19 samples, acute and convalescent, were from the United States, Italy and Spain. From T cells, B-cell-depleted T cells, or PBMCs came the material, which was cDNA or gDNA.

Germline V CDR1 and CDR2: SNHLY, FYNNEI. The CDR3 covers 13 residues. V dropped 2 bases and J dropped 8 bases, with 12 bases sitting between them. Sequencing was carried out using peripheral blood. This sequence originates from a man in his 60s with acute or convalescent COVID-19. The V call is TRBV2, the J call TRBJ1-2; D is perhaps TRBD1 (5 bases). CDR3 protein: CASSERLGAGYTF. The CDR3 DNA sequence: TGTGCCAGCAGTGAAAGGCTTGGGGCCGGCTACACCTTC. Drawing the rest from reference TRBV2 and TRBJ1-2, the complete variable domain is EPEVTQTPSHQVTQMGQEVILRCVPISNHLYFYWYRQILGQKVEFLVSFYNNEISEKSEIFDDQFSVERPDGSNFTLKIRSTKLEDSAMYFCASSERLGAGYTFGSGTRLTVV.